This TCR beta chain is from a study of beta chain features in type 1 diabetes. Whole-study results and caveats: People with Type 1 diabetes carried modestly yet significantly shorter TCRB CDR3s in all four CD4+ subsets. Type 1 diabetes patients had VDJ junctions that carried fewer insertions and more deletions. The study left unresolved whether HLA type influences TCRB rearrangement.

Markers CD45RO/CCR7/CD25/CD127/CD95/CD27 served to sort CD4+ naive, central memory, regulatory and stem cell-like memory cells. Expressed TCRB transcripts were sequenced after all isolated RNA was converted to cDNA. Samples of naive, central memory and regulatory T cells yielded a mean of around 3.8 million reads. Sequencing was performed with immunoSEQ multiplex PCR; in TCRdb, only in-frame clones are kept and a portion is missing. The sample consists of a few hundred thousand clones, 20% of them appearing once. In this sample, this clone turned up a few times. Its antigen is not known. V was pared by 7 bases and J by 0 bases, with 7 bases of the junction left unmatched. This CDR3 is built from 15 residues. CDR1 and CDR2 (germline): ENHRY, SYGVKD.

Sequenced: naive CD4+ T cells from blood. The receptor was isolated from a woman aged 40-49 years with type 1 diabetes. The genes are TRBV10-3 and TRBJ2-3; TRBD2 agrees at 7 bases. The CDR3 nucleotides are TGTGCCATCAACGTAGAGCGGGGTAGCACAGATACGCAGTATTTT. It codes for CAINVERGSTDTQYF.